This T cell receptor (beta chain) was sequenced for a study of CD8+ T cells in alopecia areata. On the study more broadly: Treated individuals took tofacitinib by mouth, 5 to 10 mg twice daily.

Germline V gene sequence: CDR1 SQVTM, CDR2 ANQGSEA. This CDR3 is 14 amino acids long. Unmatched junction bases numbered 8, after V lost 6 bases and J lost 3 bases. Reverse transcribed after extraction, RNA yielded cDNA as the sequencing template. The data were produced by immunoSEQ multiplex PCR, yet TCRdb's version contains in-frame clones alone and is incomplete. The sample consists of 150,000 to 200,000 clones, 50% to 75% of them appearing once. This clone was observed a handful of times. The same CDR3 is also encoded by other DNA sequences in this sample. Sequenced here: CD4+ T cells sorted from blood, sampled at week 0. The sequence came from a human donor with alopecia areata. This sequence joins TRBV29-1 and TRBJ2-3; 8 bases map to TRBD1. The CDR3: CSVVLDRVTDTQYF. CDR3 sequence (DNA): TGCAGCGTCGTACTGGACAGGGTAACAGATACGCAGTATTTT.